Presented here are 15 T cell receptor beta chains from one specimen sequenced in a study of T cell repertoires in cytomegalovirus infection. MiXCR, run by TCRdb on the reads, gives a single entry per CDR3 protein. The sample shows about 130,000 distinct CDR3 sequences, more than 30% of them seen only once. These receptors have no known antigen. The specimen comprised CD8+ T cells from cultured PBMCs, sampled from culture after CMV antigen stimulation. Receptors were obtained from a human donor in good health (CMV status not recorded). Some clones in this sample may be carry-over from other donors' samples.

The V call is TRBV7-9, the J call TRBJ2-6; unclear D gene. Germline CDR1 reads SEHNR; CDR2 reads FQNEAQ (reference sequence). This CDR3 region has 15 residues. V dropped 7 bases and J dropped 0 bases, with 10 bases sitting between them. The CDR3 region is CASTRRSSGANVLTF. The DNA for the CDR3 is TGTGCCAGCACCCGACGCAGCTCTGGGGCCAACGTCCTGACTTTC.

This clonotype was seen more than once but under ten times. The chain joins TRBV7-9 to TRBJ1-4, with D unclear. This CDR3 spans 16 amino acids. V lost 2 bases and J 7 bases, leaving 17 bases between the germline ends. The germline V gene has CDR1 SEHNR and CDR2 FQNEAQ (reference sequence). The CDR3 protein is CASSLRTTYIIEKLFF. The CDR3 nucleotides read TGTGCCAGCAGCTTAAGGACCACCTACATCATTGAAAAACTGTTTTTT.

This clonotype was counted once. The rearrangement uses TRBV7-6 and TRBJ2-1; D is ambiguous. The CDR3 is made up of 16 amino acids. CDR1 and CDR2 from the germline V gene are SGHVS and FNYEAQ. With 1 base removed from V and 0 bases from J, the gap between germline ends came to 10 bases. CDR3 sequence: CASSLGRPRSYNEQFF. The CDR3 DNA sequence: TGTGCCAGCAGCTTAGGACGCCCTCGCTCCTACAATGAGCAGTTCTTC.

The V and J genes are TRBV7-6 and TRBJ1-1, with a weak D call TRBD1 (5 bases). The CDR3 has 15 residues. From germline, CDR1 is SGHVS and CDR2 FNYEAQ. Trimming stripped 6 bases from V and 1 base from J, with 15 bases between. CDR3 amino acids: CASRSRWGGNTEAFF. The CDR3 coding sequence is TGTGCCAGCAGGTCCCGCTGGGGGGGGAACACTGAAGCTTTCTTT.

This clonotype has more than one count but fewer than ten. The chain's CDR3 is CASSQIDILATDTQYF. The CDR3, as DNA: TGCGCCAGCAGCCAAATTGACATCTTGGCTACAGATACGCAGTATTTT. This chain uses TRBV4-1 with TRBJ2-3; no firm D call. The CDR3 runs 16 residues. The ends were cut back, 2 bases at V and 3 bases at J, with 15 bases in the middle. Germline values: CDR1 MGHRA, CDR2 YSYEKL.

This clonotype was counted ten times or more. V usage is TRBV7-9 and J usage is TRBJ2-7; the D is unclear. The germline gives CDR1 SEHNR, CDR2 FQNEAQ (reference sequence). V shed 2 bases and J shed 4 bases, with 9 bases lying between them. The CDR3 spans 13 residues. CDR3 protein: CASSLYGFYEQYF. The CDR3 bases are TGTGCCAGCAGCTTATATGGGTTTTACGAGCAGTACTTC.

This clonotype has a handful of counts. The rearrangement joins TRBV28 to TRBJ2-3; D remains ambiguous. The ends were cut back, 8 bases at V and 0 bases at J, with 9 bases in the middle. Germline V lookup: CDR1 MDHEN, CDR2 SYDVKM. This CDR3 is 13 amino acids long. The CDR3 coding sequence is TGTGCCAGCGCACAATCTAGCACAGATACGCAGTATTTT. Encoded protein: CASAQSSTDTQYF.

The chain carries TRBV6-5 and TRBJ2-1; D is undetermined. Trimming took off 4 bases at V and 0 bases at J, with 13 bases between the two ends. The CDR3 runs 16 residues. The germline V gene has CDR1 MNHEY and CDR2 SVGAGI. The CDR3 sequence: CASSSPGESSYNEQFF. The DNA for the CDR3 is TGTGCCAGCAGTTCCCCGGGCGAGAGCTCCTACAATGAGCAGTTCTTC.

In its sample, this clonotype was seen a few times. V is TRBV7-9 and J is TRBJ1-2; a weak D match, TRBD1 (5 bases). Germline CDR1 reads SEHNR; CDR2 reads FQNEAQ (reference sequence). Trimming shortened V by 5 bases and J by 4 bases, and 11 bases separated the two germline ends. The CDR3 runs to 13 residues. In DNA, the CDR3 is TGTGCCAGCAGCGGTCGGGACGGCTATGGCTACACCTTC. It is translated as CASSGRDGYGYTF.

The chain has TRBV12-3 or TRBV12-4 and TRBJ2-7; D remains unclear. The germline V and J ends were trimmed by 4 bases and 2 bases, with 12 bases remaining between them. The CDR3 sequence is 14 residues long. As DNA, the CDR3 is TGTGCCAGCAGTTCAAACACCGATCCCTACGAGCAGTACTTC. Protein product: CASSSNTDPYEQYF.

The chain uses TRBV4-1 and TRBJ2-7; D might be TRBD1 (5 bases). Germline values: CDR1 MGHRA, CDR2 YSYEKL. V was clipped by 1 base and J by 2 bases, with 9 bases between them. There are 14 residues in the CDR3. The CDR3 here is CASSQGGSTYEQYF. The CDR3 bases are TGCGCCAGCAGCCAAGGGGGCAGCACCTACGAGCAGTACTTC.

The rearrangement joins TRBV7-2 to TRBJ2-5; 13 bases fit TRBD2. The CDR3 is 19 amino acids. Per germline, CDR1 SGHTA and CDR2 FQGNSA. Trimming at V came to 6 bases and at J to 2 bases, leaving 15 bases not matched to a gene. CDR3 in amino acids: CASRAGARLAGGHQETQYF. The DNA of the CDR3 is TGTGCCAGCAGGGCAGGGGCCCGACTAGCGGGGGGCCATCAAGAGACCCAGTACTTC.

This clonotype was counted at least ten times. The rearrangement joins TRBV5-6 to TRBJ2-2; unclear D gene. Germline lookup yields CDR1 SGHDT and CDR2 YYEEEE. Trimming removed 0 bases at V and 4 bases at J, with 4 bases between. The CDR3 runs to 13 residues. The CDR3, as DNA: TGTGCCAGCAGCTTGGTTGGCACCGGGGAGCTGTTTTTT. Amino acids: CASSLVGTGELFF.

The chain combines TRBV3-1 with TRBJ2-1; tentatively, D is TRBD2 (6 bases). CDR1 is LGHDT and CDR2 is YNNKEL in the germline V gene (reference sequence). V gave up 4 bases and J gave up 8 bases, with 18 bases separating them. The CDR3 runs to 15 residues. The CDR3 DNA reads TGTGCCAGCAGCCTGGCCGGGACTGGCAAGGATGAGCAGTTCTTC. This encodes CASSLAGTGKDEQFF.

V usage is TRBV6-1 and J usage is TRBJ2-7; D possibly matches TRBD1 or TRBD2 (5 bases each). The CDR3 covers 16 residues. Germline values: CDR1 MNHNS, CDR2 SASEGT. The ends were cut back, 3 bases at V and 3 bases at J, with 18 bases in the middle. Written as DNA, the CDR3 is TGTGCCAGCAGTGACCTCCCGGGGCAGGGTCACTACGAGCAGTACTTC. This encodes CASSDLPGQGHYEQYF.